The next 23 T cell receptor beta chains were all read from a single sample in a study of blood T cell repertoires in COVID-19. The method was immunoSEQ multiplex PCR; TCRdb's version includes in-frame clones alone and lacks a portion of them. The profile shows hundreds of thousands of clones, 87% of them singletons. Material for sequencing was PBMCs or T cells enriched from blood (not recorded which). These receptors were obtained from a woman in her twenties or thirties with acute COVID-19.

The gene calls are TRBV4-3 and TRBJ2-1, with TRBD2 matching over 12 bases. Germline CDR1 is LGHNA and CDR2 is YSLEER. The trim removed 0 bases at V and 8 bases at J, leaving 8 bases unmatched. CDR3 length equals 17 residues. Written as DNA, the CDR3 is TGCGCCAGCAGCCAAGATTTCACTAGCGGGAGGCTGTATGAGCAGTTCTTC. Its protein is CASSQDFTSGRLYEQFF.

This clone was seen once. CDR3 residues: CASSFTGGEQPQHF. CDR3 in DNA: TGTGCCAGCAGCTTTACAGGGGGCGAACAGCCCCAGCATTTT. The rearrangement joins TRBV7-9 to TRBJ1-5; 9 nucleotides line up with TRBD1. Germline trimming cut 3 bases from V and 7 bases from J; bases unmatched to any gene: 4. Germline values: CDR1 SEHNR, CDR2 FQNEAQ (reference sequence). This CDR3 comprises 14 residues.

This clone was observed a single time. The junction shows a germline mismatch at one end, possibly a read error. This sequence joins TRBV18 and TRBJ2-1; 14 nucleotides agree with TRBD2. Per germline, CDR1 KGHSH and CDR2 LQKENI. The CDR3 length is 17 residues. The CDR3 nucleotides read TGTGCCAGCACACCACCGGGACTAGCGGGGGAGCTCAATGAGCAGTTCTTC. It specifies CASTPPGLAGELNEQFF.

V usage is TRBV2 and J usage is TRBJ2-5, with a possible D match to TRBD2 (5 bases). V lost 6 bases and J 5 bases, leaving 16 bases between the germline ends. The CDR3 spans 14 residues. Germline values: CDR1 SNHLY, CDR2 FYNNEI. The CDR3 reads CASRARGNSETQYF. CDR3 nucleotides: TGTGCCAGCAGAGCACGGGGAAATTCGGAGACCCAGTACTTC.

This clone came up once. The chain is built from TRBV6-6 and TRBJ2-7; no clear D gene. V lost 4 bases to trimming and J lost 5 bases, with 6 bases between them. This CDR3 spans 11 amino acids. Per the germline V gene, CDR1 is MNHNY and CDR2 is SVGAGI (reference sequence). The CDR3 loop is CASSSKNEQYF. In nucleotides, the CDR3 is TGTGCCAGCAGTTCTAAAAACGAGCAGTACTTC.

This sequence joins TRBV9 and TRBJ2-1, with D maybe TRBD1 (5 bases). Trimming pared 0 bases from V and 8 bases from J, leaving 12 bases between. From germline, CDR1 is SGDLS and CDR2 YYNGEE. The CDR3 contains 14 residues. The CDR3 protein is CASSVGRDTDEQFF. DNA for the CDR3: TGTGCCAGCAGCGTAGGCAGGGATACCGATGAGCAGTTCTTC.

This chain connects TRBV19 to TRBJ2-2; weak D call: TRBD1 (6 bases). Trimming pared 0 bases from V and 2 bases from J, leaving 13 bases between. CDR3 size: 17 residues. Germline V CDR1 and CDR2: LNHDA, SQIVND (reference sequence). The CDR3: CASSIDSRQANTGELFF. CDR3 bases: TGTGCCAGTAGTATAGATTCCCGACAGGCTAACACCGGGGAGCTGTTTTTT. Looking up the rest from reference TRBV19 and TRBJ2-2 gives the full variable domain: DGGITQSPKYLFRKEGQNVTLSCEQNLNHDAMYWYRQDPGQGLRLIYYSQIVNDFQKGDIAEGYSVSREKKESFPLTVTSAQKNPTAFYLCASSIDSRQANTGELFFGEGSRLTVL.

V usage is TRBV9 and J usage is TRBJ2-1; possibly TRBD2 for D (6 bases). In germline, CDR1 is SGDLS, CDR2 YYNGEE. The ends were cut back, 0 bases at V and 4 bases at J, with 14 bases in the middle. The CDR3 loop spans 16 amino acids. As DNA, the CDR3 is TGTGCCAGCAGCGTAGGGGTAGCGGACAATTACAATGAGCAGTTCTTC. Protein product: CASSVGVADNYNEQFF.

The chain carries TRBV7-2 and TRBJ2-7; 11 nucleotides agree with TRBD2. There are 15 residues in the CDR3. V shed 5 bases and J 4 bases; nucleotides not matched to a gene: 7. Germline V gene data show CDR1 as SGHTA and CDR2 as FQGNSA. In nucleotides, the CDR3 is TGTGCCAGCAGCCCAAGACTAGCGGGGAGGTACGAGCAGTACTTC. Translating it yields CASSPRLAGRYEQYF.

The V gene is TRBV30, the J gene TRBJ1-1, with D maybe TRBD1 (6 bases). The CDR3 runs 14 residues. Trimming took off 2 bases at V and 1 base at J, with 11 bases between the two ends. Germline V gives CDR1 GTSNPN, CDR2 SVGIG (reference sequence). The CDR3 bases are TGTGCCTGGAGTCGCGACAGGCGGAACACTGAAGCTTTCTTT. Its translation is CAWSRDRRNTEAFF.

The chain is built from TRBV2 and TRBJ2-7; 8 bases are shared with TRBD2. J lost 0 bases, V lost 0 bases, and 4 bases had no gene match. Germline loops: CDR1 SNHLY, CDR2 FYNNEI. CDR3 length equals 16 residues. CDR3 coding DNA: TGTGCCAGCAGTGAAGCTGGGCGGGGGGTCTCCTACGAGCAGTACTTC. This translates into CASSEAGRGVSYEQYF.

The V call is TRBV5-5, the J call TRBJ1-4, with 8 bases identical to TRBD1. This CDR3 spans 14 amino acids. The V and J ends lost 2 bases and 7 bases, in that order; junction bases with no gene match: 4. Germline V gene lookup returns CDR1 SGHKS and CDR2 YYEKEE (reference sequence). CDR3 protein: CASSFGQGGEKLFF. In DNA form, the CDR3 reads TGTGCCAGCAGCTTCGGACAGGGTGGTGAAAAACTGTTTTTT.

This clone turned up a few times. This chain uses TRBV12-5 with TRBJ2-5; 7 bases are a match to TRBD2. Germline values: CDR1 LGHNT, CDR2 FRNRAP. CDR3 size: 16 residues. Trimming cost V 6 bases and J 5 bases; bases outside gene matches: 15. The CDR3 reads CASGRLEGGSGETQYF. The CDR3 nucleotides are TGTGCTAGTGGACGTTTAGAGGGCGGGAGCGGGGAGACCCAGTACTTC.

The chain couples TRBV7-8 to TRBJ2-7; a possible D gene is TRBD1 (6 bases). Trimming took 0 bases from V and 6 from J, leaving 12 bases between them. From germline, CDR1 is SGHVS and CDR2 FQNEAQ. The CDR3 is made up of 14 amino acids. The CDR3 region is CASSLAWGPCEQYF. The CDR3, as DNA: TGTGCCAGCAGCTTAGCGTGGGGGCCCTGCGAGCAGTACTTC. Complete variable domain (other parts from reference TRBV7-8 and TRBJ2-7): GAGVSQSPRYKVAKRGQDVALRCDPISGHVSLFWYQQALGQGPEFLTYFQNEAQLDKSGLPSDRFFAERPEGSVSTLKIQRTQQEDSAVYLCASSLAWGPCEQYFGPGTRLTVT.

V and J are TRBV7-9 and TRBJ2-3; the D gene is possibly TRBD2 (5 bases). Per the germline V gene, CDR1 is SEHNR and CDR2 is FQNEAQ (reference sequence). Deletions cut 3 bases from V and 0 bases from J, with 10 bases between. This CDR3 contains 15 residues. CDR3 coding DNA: TGTGCCAGCAGCTTTTTCGGCGGGAGCACAGATACGCAGTATTTT. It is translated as CASSFFGGSTDTQYF.

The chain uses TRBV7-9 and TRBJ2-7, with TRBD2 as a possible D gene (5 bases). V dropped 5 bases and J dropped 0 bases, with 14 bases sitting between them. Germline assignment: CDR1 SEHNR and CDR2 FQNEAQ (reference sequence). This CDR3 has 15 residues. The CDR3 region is CASSHTSESSYEQYF. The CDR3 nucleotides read TGTGCCAGCAGCCACACTAGTGAAAGCTCCTACGAGCAGTACTTC.

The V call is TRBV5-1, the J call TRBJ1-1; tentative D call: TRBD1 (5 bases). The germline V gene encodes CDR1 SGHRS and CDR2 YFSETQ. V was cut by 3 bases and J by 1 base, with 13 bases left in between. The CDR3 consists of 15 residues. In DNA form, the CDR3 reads TGCGCCAGCAGCTCCATACAGGCAGCGAACACTGAAGCTTTCTTT. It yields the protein CASSSIQAANTEAFF.

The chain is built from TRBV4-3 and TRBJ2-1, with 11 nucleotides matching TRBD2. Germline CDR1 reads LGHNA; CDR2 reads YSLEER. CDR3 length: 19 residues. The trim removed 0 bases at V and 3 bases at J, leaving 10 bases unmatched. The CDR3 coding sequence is TGCGCCAGCAGCCAAGATAGGCTAGCGGGAGGTTCGGGCTACAATGAGCAGTTCTTC. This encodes CASSQDRLAGGSGYNEQFF.

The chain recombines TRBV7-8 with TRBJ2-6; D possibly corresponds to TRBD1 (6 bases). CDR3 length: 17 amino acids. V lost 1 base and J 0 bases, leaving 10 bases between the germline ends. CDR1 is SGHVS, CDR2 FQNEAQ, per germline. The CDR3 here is CASSLGTAISGANVLTF. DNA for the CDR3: TGTGCCAGCAGCTTAGGGACAGCGATCTCTGGGGCCAACGTCCTGACTTTC.

The CDR3 region is CASSITGGVQPQHF. As DNA, the CDR3 is TGTGCCAGCAGCATAACAGGGGGGGTTCAGCCCCAGCATTTT. The chain has TRBV28 and TRBJ1-5; 8 bases agree with TRBD1. Germline values: CDR1 MDHEN, CDR2 SYDVKM. V lost 6 bases to trimming and J lost 6 bases; unmatched junction nucleotides: 7. This CDR3 contains 14 residues.

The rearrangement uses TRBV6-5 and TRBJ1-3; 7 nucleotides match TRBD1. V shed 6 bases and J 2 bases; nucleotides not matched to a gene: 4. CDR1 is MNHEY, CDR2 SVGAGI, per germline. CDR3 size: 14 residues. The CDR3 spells CASSTGTAGNTIYF. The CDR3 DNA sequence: TGTGCCAGCAGCACCGGGACAGCTGGAAACACCATATATTTT.

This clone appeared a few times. CDR3 sequence: CASSSTSGPYNEQFF. The CDR3 DNA follows: TGTGCCAGCAGCTCGACTAGCGGTCCTTACAATGAGCAGTTCTTC. This chain joins TRBV11-2 and TRBJ2-1, with 9 bases matching TRBD2. CDR1 is SGHAT and CDR2 is FQNNGV in the germline V gene. The trim removed 4 bases at V and 4 bases at J, leaving 5 bases unmatched. This CDR3 is 15 amino acids long.

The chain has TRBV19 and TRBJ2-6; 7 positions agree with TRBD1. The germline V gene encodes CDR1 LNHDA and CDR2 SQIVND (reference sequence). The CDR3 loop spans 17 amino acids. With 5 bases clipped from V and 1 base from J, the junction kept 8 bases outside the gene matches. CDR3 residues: CASSSQTGPSGANVLTF. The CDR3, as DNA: TGTGCCAGTAGTTCCCAGACAGGGCCATCTGGGGCCAACGTCCTGACTTTC.